A selection of T cell receptor beta chains follows, all from one sample in a study of cytotoxic CD8 clonotypes in ibrutinib-treated CLL. The method was immunoSEQ multiplex PCR; TCRdb's version includes in-frame clones alone and lacks a portion of them. The repertoire consists of roughly 250,000 clones, with 70% occurring once and the leading ten covering just over 15%. The source material was PBMCs, sampled after 24 months of ibrutinib treatment. The receptors come from a human donor with chronic lymphocytic leukemia. The CDR3 runs from the conserved cysteine through the conserved F or W. Each record gives: J gene, clone size, V gene, D gene, CDR3 protein, CDR3 DNA. The D gene is left open where the match is weak. The size field is filled for only some rows; it gives once, few, many or a size class.

J gene: TRBJ2-2; clone size: .; V gene: TRBV2; D gene: TRBD2; CDR3 protein: CASSELAGGPTGELFF; CDR3 DNA: TGTGCCAGCAGCGAACTAGCGGGAGGTCCCACCGGGGAGCTGTTTTTT
J gene: TRBJ1-2; clone size: few; V gene: TRBV7-9; D gene: .; CDR3 protein: CASSSYDGYTF; CDR3 DNA: TGTGCCAGCAGCTCTTATGATGGCTACACCTTC
J gene: TRBJ1-1; clone size: .; V gene: TRBV6-5; D gene: .; CDR3 protein: CASRSIEGQNTEAFF; CDR3 DNA: TGTGCCAGCAGGAGCATCGAGGGTCAGAACACTGAAGCTTTCTTT
J gene: TRBJ2-7; clone size: .; V gene: TRBV18; D gene: TRBD1; CDR3 protein: CASSPVGQGYEQYF; CDR3 DNA: TGTGCCAGCTCACCAGTCGGACAGGGTTACGAGCAGTACTTC
J gene: TRBJ1-4; clone size: .; V gene: TRBV5-1; D gene: TRBD1; CDR3 protein: CASSFQGGGEKLFF; CDR3 DNA: TGCGCCAGCAGCTTCCAGGGGGGAGGTGAAAAACTGTTTTTT
J gene: TRBJ2-5; clone size: .; V gene: TRBV5-1; D gene: .; CDR3 protein: CASSPQGSDTGGETQYF; CDR3 DNA: TGCGCCAGCAGCCCGCAAGGTAGCGACACCGGCGGGGAGACCCAGTACTTC
J gene: TRBJ2-1; clone size: few; V gene: TRBV7-3; D gene: TRBD2; CDR3 protein: CASSLKRELSYNEQFF; CDR3 DNA: TGTGCCAGCAGCTTAAAGCGGGAGCTCTCCTACAATGAGCAGTTCTTC
J gene: TRBJ2-7; clone size: .; V gene: TRBV4-1; D gene: .; CDR3 protein: CASSPQTGSLFEQYF; CDR3 DNA: TGCGCCAGCAGCCCACAGACAGGATCGTTGTTCGAGCAGTACTTC
J gene: TRBJ1-5; clone size: .; V gene: TRBV4-1; D gene: .; CDR3 protein: CASSQDHGAQQPQHF; CDR3 DNA: TGCGCCAGCAGCCAAGATCATGGGGCTCAACAGCCCCAGCATTTT
J gene: TRBJ2-3; clone size: .; V gene: TRBV19; D gene: TRBD1; CDR3 protein: CASRSGTGRDTQYF; CDR3 DNA: TGTGCCAGTAGATCCGGGACAGGTAGAGATACGCAGTATTTT
J gene: TRBJ1-1; clone size: .; V gene: TRBV19; D gene: .; CDR3 protein: CASSIDLNEAFF; CDR3 DNA: TGTGCCAGTAGTATAGACCTAAATGAAGCTTTCTTT
J gene: TRBJ2-5; clone size: .; V gene: TRBV5-1; D gene: .; CDR3 protein: CASSPGQSGETQYF; CDR3 DNA: TGCGCCAGCAGCCCGGGACAGAGCGGGGAGACCCAGTACTTC
J gene: TRBJ2-5; clone size: .; V gene: TRBV20-1; D gene: .; CDR3 protein: CSATTQYF; CDR3 DNA: TGCAGTGCCACGACCCAGTACTTC
J gene: TRBJ1-3; clone size: .; V gene: TRBV7-2; D gene: .; CDR3 protein: CASSLDPISGNTIYF; CDR3 DNA: TGTGCCAGCAGCTTAGATCCTATCTCTGGAAACACCATATATTTT
J gene: TRBJ1-5; clone size: .; V gene: TRBV6-1; D gene: .; CDR3 protein: CASGEGTLNQPQHF; CDR3 DNA: TGTGCCAGCGGGGAGGGCACCCTCAATCAGCCCCAGCATTTT
J gene: TRBJ1-2; clone size: .; V gene: TRBV18; D gene: .; CDR3 protein: CASSPGGDDGYTF; CDR3 DNA: TGTGCCAGCTCACCTGGAGGTGACGATGGCTACACCTTC
J gene: TRBJ2-1; clone size: .; V gene: TRBV6-5; D gene: TRBD2; CDR3 protein: CASRTSGSYNEQFF; CDR3 DNA: TGTGCCAGCAGAACTAGCGGGTCCTACAATGAGCAGTTCTTC
J gene: TRBJ2-6; clone size: .; V gene: TRBV28; D gene: .; CDR3 protein: CASSFQGAGANVLTF; CDR3 DNA: TGTGCCAGCAGTTTCCAGGGTGCTGGGGCCAACGTCCTGACTTTC
J gene: TRBJ1-2; clone size: .; V gene: TRBV27; D gene: TRBD1; CDR3 protein: CASSREAGGYGYTF; CDR3 DNA: TGTGCCAGCAGCCGCGAGGCAGGGGGCTATGGCTACACCTTC
J gene: TRBJ2-7; clone size: .; V gene: TRBV7-2; D gene: TRBD2; CDR3 protein: CASSDRTSGSNEQYF; CDR3 DNA: TGTGCCAGCAGCGACAGGACTAGCGGGAGTAACGAGCAGTACTTC
J gene: TRBJ2-1; clone size: .; V gene: TRBV2; D gene: .; CDR3 protein: CASSEWRDRAYNEQFF; CDR3 DNA: TGTGCCAGCAGTGAATGGCGGGATAGAGCCTACAATGAGCAGTTCTTC
J gene: TRBJ1-2; clone size: .; V gene: TRBV28; D gene: .; CDR3 protein: CASSFVGYGYTF; CDR3 DNA: TGTGCCAGCAGTTTCGTGGGCTATGGCTACACCTTC